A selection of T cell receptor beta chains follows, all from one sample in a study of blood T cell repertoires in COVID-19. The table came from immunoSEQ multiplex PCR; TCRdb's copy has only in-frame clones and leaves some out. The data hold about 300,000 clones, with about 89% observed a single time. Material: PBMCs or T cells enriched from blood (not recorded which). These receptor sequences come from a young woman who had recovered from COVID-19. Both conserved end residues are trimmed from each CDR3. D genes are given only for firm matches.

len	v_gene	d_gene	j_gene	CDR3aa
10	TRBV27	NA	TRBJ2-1	ASSGTSGDQF
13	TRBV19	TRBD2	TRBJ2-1	ASSSYTSGGYEQF
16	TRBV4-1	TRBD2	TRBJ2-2	ASSQVQGAGGPTGELF
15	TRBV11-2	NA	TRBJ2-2	ASSQTGPGRYTGELF
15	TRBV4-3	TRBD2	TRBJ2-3	ASSQKVAGGLTDTQY
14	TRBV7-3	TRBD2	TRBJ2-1	ASSPLAGGGRNEQF
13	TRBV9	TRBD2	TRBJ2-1	ASSASGSRYNEQF
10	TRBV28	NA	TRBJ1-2	ASNGQLYGYT
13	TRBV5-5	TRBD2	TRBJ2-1	ASSFRGGYVDEQF
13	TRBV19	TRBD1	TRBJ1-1	ASSFDRERNTEAF
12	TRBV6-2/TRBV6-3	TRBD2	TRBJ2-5	ASSLAGGRETQY
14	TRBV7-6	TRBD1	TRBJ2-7	ASSSTMGQGAVEQY
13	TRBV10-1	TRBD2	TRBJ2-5	ASGTSRGLGETQY
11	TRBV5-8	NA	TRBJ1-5	ASSSYRVQPQH
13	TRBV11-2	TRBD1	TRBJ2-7	ASRLETGGSYEQY
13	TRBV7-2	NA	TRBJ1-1	ASSSNGGADTEAF
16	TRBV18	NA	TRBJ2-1	ASSPPWGRPGVRNEQF
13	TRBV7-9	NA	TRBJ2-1	ASSSGGPPLNEQF
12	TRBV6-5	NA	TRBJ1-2	ASSYSGDDYGYT
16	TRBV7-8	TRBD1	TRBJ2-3	ASSLTLVGRGRGDTQY
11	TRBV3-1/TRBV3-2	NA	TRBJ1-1	ASGKGRYTEAF
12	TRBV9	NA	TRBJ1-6	ASSVRQNNSPLH
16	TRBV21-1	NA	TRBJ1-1	ASSPPGRSGGMNTEAF
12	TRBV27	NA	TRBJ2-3	ASSFGQDTDTQY
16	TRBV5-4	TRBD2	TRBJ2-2	ASSLYRREGANTGELF
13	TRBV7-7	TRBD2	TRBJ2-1	ASSLVPAGGREQF
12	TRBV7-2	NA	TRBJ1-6	ASSLMGEGSPLH
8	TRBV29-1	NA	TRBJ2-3	SVGPDTQY
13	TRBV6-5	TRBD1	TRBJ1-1	ASKKDRDSLLEAF
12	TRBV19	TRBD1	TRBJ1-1	ASSWGQMNTEAF
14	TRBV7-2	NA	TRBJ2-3	ASSLAGGAPTDTQY
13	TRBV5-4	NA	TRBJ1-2	ASSLARSLNYGYT
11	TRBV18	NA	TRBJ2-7	ASSPAGSYEQY
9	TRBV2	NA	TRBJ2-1	ASSESLEQF
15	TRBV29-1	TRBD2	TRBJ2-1	SVVLTSGKSSYNEQF
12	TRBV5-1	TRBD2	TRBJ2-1	ASSWTSGGHEQF
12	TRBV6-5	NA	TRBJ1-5	ASSYSGTFQPQH
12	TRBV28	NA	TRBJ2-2	ASSSTRTHGELF
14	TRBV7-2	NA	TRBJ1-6	ASSPQDSRNNSPLH
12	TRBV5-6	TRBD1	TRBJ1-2	ASSSTGGSYGYT
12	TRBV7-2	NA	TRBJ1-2	ASSPETGVYGYT
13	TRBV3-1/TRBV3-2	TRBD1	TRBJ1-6	ASSQDWTGNSPLH
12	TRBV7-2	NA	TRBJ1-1	ASSLLAGNTEAF
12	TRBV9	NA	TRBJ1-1	ASSVGGENTEAF
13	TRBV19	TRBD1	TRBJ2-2	ASSPGTGVTGELF
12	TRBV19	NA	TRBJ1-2	ASSMRGANYGYT
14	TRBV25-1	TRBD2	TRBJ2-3	ASSGGLAGNTDTQY
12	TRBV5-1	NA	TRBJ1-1	ASSLAGEWTEAF
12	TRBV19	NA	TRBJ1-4	ASSMDSSYEKLF
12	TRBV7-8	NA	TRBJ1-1	ASSETTPNTEAF
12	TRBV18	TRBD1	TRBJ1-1	ASTTGEGDTEAF